This T cell receptor (beta chain) was obtained from a study of T cells in Graves' hyperthyroidism and ophthalmopathy. This clonotype turned up a few times. TCR beta CDR3 sequences were amplified from RNA transcripts. Using the HTBI primer set, a first-round RT-PCR was run on the TCR CDR3. Each CDR3 protein gets one entry after TCRdb re-called the multiplex PCR reads with MiXCR. The sample contains more than 650,000 distinct CDR3 sequences, around 15% of which appear only once. The source material was blood. The source of this sequence is a woman aged 18-30 years with Graves' hyperthyroidism.

CDR3 region: CASSSRRVELDTQYF. CDR3 nucleotides: TGTGCCAGCAGCTCGAGGAGGGTCGAGTTGGATACGCAGTATTTT. The rearrangement joins TRBV7-9 to TRBJ2-3; a weak D match, TRBD2 (6 bases). Germline-derived CDR1 and CDR2 are SEHNR and FQNEAQ (reference sequence). V was trimmed by 4 bases and J by 6 bases, leaving 17 bases between them. The CDR3 spans 15 residues. Filled out from reference TRBV7-9 and TRBJ2-3, the complete variable domain reads DTGVSQNPRHKITKRGQNVTFRCDPISEHNRLYWYRQTLGQGPEFLTYFQNEAQLEKSRLLSDRFSAERPKGSFSTLEIQRTEQGDSAMYLCASSSRRVELDTQYFGPGTRLTVL.